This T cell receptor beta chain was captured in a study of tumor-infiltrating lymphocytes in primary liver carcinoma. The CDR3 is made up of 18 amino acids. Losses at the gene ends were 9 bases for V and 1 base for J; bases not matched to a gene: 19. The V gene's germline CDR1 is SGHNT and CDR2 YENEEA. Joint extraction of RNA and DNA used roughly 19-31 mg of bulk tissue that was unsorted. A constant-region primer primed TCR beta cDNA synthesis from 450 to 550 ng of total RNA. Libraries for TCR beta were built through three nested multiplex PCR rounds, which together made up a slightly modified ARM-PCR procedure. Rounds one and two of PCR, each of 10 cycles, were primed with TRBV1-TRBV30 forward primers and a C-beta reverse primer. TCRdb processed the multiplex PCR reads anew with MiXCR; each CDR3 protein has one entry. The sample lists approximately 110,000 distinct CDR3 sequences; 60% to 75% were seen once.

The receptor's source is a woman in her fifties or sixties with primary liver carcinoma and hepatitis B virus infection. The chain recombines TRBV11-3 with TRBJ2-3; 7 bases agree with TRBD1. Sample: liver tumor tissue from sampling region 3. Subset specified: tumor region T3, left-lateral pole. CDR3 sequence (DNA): TGTGCCAGTAGCCAGCGGTCCGGGACAGTGACTTGCACAGATACGCAGTATTTT. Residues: CASSQRSGTVTCTDTQYF.